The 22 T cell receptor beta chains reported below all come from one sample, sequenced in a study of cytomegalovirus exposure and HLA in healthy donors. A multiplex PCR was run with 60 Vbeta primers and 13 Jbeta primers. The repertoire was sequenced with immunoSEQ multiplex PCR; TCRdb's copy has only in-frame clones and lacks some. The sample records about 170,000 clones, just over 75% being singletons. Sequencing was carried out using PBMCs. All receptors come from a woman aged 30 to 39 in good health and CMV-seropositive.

The CDR3 region is CAWSETPRSLYNEQFF. The CDR3 nucleotides are TGTGCCTGGAGTGAAACTCCTAGGAGTCTTTACAATGAGCAGTTCTTC. The chain uses TRBV30 and TRBJ2-1; D is undetermined. V dropped 1 base and J dropped 4 bases, with 17 bases sitting between them. In germline, CDR1 is GTSNPN, CDR2 SVGIG (reference sequence). The CDR3 is 16 residues long.

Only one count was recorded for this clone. The CDR3 here is CASRRQDTEAFF. The CDR3 DNA reads as TGTGCCAGCAGACGACAGGACACTGAAGCTTTCTTT. The rearrangement links TRBV6-6 to TRBJ1-1, with D perhaps matching TRBD1 (6 bases). CDR3 length equals 12 residues. V lost 6 bases and J 3 bases, leaving 8 bases between the germline ends. Germline V gives CDR1 MNHNY, CDR2 SVGAGI (reference sequence).

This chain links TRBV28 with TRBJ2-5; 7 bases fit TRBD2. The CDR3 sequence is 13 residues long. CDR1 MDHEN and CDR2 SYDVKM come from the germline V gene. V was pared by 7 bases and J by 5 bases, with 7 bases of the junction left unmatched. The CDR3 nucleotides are TGTGCCAGCACCACGGGAGGAGAGGAGACCCAGTACTTC. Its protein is CASTTGGEETQYF.

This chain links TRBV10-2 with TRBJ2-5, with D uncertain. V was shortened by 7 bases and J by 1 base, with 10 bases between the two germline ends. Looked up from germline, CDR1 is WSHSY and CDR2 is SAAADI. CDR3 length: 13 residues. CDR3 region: CASTQRIQETQYF. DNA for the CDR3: TGCGCCAGCACCCAGAGGATCCAAGAGACCCAGTACTTC.

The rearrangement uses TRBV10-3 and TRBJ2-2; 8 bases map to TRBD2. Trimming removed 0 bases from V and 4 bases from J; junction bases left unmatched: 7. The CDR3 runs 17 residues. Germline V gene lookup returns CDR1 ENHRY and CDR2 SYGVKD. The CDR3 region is CAISESAGGRTTGELFF. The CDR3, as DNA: TGTGCCATCAGTGAGTCAGCGGGCGGGAGGACCACCGGGGAGCTGTTTTTT.

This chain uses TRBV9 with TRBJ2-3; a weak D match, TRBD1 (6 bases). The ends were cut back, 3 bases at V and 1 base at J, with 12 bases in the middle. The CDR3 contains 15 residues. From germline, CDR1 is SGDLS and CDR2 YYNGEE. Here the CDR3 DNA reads TGTGCCAGCAGCGCCGTAGGGGGAGGCACAGATACGCAGTATTTT. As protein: CASSAVGGGTDTQYF.

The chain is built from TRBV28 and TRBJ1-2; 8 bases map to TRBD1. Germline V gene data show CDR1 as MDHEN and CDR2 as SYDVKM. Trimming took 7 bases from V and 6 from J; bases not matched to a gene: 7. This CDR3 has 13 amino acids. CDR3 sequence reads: CASNTDREHGYTF. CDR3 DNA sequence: TGTGCCAGCAATACGGACAGGGAACATGGCTACACCTTC.

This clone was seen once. CDR3 in amino acids: CASSNDRGLDEQYF. The DNA for the CDR3 is TGTGCCAGTAGTAATGACAGGGGGCTGGACGAGCAGTACTTC. This chain uses TRBV19 with TRBJ2-7, with 10 bases matching TRBD1. This CDR3 has 14 amino acids. V lost 4 bases to trimming and J lost 5 bases; unmatched junction nucleotides: 5. Germline V gene sequence: CDR1 LNHDA, CDR2 SQIVND (reference sequence).

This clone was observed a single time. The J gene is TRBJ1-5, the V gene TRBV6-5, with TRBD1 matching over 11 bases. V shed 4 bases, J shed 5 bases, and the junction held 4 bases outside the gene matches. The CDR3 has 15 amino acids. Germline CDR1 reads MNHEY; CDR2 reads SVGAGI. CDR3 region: CASSSPGQGDQPQHF. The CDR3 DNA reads TGTGCCAGCAGTTCACCGGGACAGGGGGATCAGCCCCAGCATTTT.

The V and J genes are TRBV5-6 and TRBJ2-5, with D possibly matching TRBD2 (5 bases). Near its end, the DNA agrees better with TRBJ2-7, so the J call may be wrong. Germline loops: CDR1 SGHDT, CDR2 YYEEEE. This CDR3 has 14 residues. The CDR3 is CASPLQRSSYEQYF. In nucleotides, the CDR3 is TGTGCCAGCCCTCTTCAGCGGAGCTCCTACGAGCAGTACTTC.

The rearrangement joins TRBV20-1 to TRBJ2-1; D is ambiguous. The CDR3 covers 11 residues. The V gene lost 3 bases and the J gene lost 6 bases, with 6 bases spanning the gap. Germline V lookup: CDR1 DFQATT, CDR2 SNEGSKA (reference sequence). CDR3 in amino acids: CSASVVNEQFF. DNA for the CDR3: TGCAGTGCTAGTGTAGTCAATGAGCAGTTCTTC.

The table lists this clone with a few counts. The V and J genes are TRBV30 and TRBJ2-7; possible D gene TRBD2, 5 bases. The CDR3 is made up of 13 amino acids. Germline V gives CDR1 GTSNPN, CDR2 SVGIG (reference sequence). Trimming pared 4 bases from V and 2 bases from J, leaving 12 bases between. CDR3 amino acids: CAWTPRGTYEQYF. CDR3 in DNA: TGTGCCTGGACCCCTCGGGGAACCTACGAGCAGTACTTC.

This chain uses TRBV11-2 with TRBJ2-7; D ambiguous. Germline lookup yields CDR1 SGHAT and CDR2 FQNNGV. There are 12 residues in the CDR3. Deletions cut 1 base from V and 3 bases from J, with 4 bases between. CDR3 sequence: CASSLGVYEQYF. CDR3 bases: TGTGCCAGCAGCTTAGGAGTCTACGAGCAGTACTTC.

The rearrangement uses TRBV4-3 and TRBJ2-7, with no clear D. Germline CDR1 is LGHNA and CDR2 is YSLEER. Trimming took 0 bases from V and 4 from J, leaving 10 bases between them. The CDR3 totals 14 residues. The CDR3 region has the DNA TGCGCCAGCAGCCAAGATCGGTCGTGGTACGAGCAGTACTTC. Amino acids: CASSQDRSWYEQYF.

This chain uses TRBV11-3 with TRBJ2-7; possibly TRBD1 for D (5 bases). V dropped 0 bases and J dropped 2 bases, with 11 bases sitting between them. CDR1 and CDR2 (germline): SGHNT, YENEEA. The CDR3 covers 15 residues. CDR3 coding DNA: TGTGCCAGCAGCTTAGATCCACAGGAGACCTACGAGCAGTACTTC. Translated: CASSLDPQETYEQYF.

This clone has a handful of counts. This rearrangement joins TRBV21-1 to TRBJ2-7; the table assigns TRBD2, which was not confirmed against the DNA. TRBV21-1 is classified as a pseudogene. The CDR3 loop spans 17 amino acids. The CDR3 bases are TGTGCCAGCAGCAAAGGGAAGACTAGCGGGAGGGCCTACGAGCAGTACTTC. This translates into CASSKGKTSGRAYEQYF.

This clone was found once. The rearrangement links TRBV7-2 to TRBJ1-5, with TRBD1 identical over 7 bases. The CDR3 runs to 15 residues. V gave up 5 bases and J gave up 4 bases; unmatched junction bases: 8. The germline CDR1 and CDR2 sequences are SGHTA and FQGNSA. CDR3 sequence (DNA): TGTGCCAGCAGCAACCGACAGGGTAGGAATCAGCCCCAGCATTTT. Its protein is CASSNRQGRNQPQHF.

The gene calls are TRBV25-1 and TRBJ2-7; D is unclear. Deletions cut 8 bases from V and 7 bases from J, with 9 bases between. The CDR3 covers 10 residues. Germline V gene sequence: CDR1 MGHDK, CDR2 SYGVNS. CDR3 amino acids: CASRVREQYF. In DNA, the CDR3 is TGTGCCAGCCGGGTCCGGGAGCAGTACTTC.

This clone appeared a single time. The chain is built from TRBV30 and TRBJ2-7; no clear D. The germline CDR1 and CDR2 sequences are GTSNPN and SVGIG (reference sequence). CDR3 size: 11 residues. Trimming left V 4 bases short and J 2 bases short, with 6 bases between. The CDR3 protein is CAWTEPYEQYF. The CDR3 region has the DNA TGTGCCTGGACAGAACCCTACGAGCAGTACTTC.

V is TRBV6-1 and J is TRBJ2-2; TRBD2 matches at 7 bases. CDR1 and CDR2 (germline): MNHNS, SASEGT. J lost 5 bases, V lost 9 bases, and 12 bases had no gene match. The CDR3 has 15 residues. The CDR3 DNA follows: TGTGCCAGTGGGGGGGTGTTGGGTCGGACCGGGGAGCTGTTTTTT. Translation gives CASGGVLGRTGELFF.

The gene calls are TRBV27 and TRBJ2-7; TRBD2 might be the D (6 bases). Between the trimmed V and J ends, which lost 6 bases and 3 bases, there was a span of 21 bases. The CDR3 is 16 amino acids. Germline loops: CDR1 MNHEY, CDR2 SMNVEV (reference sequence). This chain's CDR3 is CASSPPGAQKSYEQYF. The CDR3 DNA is TGTGCCAGCAGCCCCCCGGGAGCGCAAAAAAGCTACGAGCAGTACTTC.

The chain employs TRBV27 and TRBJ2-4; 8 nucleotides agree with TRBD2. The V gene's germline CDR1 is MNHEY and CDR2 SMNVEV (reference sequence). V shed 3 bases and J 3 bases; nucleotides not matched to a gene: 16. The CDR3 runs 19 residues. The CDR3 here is CASSFRVAPTGGGKNIQYF. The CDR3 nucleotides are TGTGCCAGCAGTTTCCGGGTCGCACCGACGGGGGGGGGCAAAAACATTCAGTACTTC.